The entry below gives a single TCR beta chain sequence along with its context. What it binds is not known. Repertoires were generated with immunoSEQ multiplex PCR, while TCRdb's copy carries only in-frame clones and drops some. This table has around 130,000 clones, about 87% appearing once. In chemo-refractory metastatic non-small-cell lung cancer, patients got ipilimumab CTLA-4 blockade together with focal radiation. The data originate from a study of radiotherapy plus CTLA-4 blockade in lung cancer. Study details: Objective response was observed in roughly a sixth of patients, and disease control in approximately 33%.

The CDR3 runs to 15 residues. Germline V CDR1 and CDR2: MNHEY, SMNVEV (reference sequence). Trimming removed 2 bases at V and 9 bases at J, with 19 bases between. Findings of the study overall: Researchers report tumor-derived TCR clones expanding in blood after radiotherapy plus ipilimumab. The best prediction of response reportedly came from early blood T cell clone dynamics, with interferon-beta.

The source is a human donor with non-small cell lung cancer that progressed on radiotherapy plus ipilimumab. This chain links TRBV27 with TRBJ2-5, with D perhaps being TRBD1 or TRBD2 (5 bases each). This material consisted of peripheral blood, taken from a patient treated with radiotherapy plus ipilimumab. CDR3 DNA: TGTGCCAGCAGTTTAATAGGCGCGGGCTTAGGGGCCCAGTACTTC. Protein sequence: CASSLIGAGLGAQYF.